The 17 T cell receptor beta chains in this list originate from one sample, sequenced in a study of T cell repertoires and Cas9 in healthy adults. Profiling relied on immunoSEQ multiplex PCR, and the TCRdb table lists in-frame clones only, not all of them. This repertoire shows tens of thousands of clones, around 93% found once; its top ten account for roughly 0.76%. The sequencing input was CD4+ effector T cells (CD127+, CD25-, CD137-, CD154-) from PBMCs; culture status not recorded. The source is a human donor in good health.

The V gene is TRBV6-1, the J gene TRBJ1-1; 12 nucleotides line up with TRBD1. This CDR3 spans 14 amino acids. Germline loops: CDR1 MNHNS, CDR2 SASEGT. The J segment lost 4 bases and the V segment lost 8 bases, leaving 5 bases of the junction unmatched. CDR3 DNA: TGTGCCAGCGGGACAGGGGGCATTCGCACTGAAGCTTTCTTT. Its translation is CASGTGGIRTEAFF.

The J gene is TRBJ2-7, the V gene TRBV11-3, with D possibly being TRBD1 or TRBD2 (5 bases each). Per germline, CDR1 SGHNT and CDR2 YENEEA. Deletions cut 5 bases from V and 1 base from J, with 18 bases between. This CDR3 spans 16 amino acids. CDR3 protein: CASSPGTPWGSYEQYF. The CDR3 bases are TGTGCCAGCAGCCCCGGGACCCCTTGGGGATCCTACGAGCAGTACTTC.

The rearrangement uses TRBV18 and TRBJ2-3; 8 bases are a match to TRBD1. The germline V gene has CDR1 KGHSH and CDR2 LQKENI. The CDR3 length is 14 residues. V gave up 5 bases and J gave up 5 bases; unmatched junction bases: 6. The CDR3 sequence: CASSSQGARDTQYF. CDR3 DNA sequence: TGTGCCAGCTCATCTCAGGGGGCTCGAGATACGCAGTATTTT. The full variable domain, completed using reference TRBV18 and TRBJ2-3, is NAGVMQNPRHLVRRRGQEARLRCSPMKGHSHVYWYRQLPEEGLKFMVYLQKENIIDESGMPKERFSAEFPKEGPSILRIQQVVRGDSAAYFCASSSQGARDTQYFGPGTRLTVL.

V is TRBV5-6 and J is TRBJ1-2; 8 bases match TRBD1. Germline values: CDR1 SGHDT, CDR2 YYEEEE. The V gene end was trimmed by 1 base and the J gene end by 2 bases; junction bases not matched to a gene: 1. The CDR3 loop spans 14 amino acids. CDR3 sequence: CASSLRTGNYGYTF. CDR3 in DNA: TGTGCCAGCAGCTTGAGGACAGGGAACTATGGCTACACCTTC.

J is TRBJ1-5 and V is TRBV4-1; D is unclear. The CDR3 totals 15 residues. Germline V gives CDR1 MGHRA, CDR2 YSYEKL. The V end lost 1 base, the J end lost 3 bases, and 10 bases lay between the germline ends. CDR3 protein: CASSQGYQLNQPQHF. In DNA, the CDR3 is TGCGCCAGCAGCCAAGGGTACCAGCTCAATCAGCCCCAGCATTTT.

The rearrangement links TRBV4-3 to TRBJ2-5; TRBD2 might be the D (5 bases). The length of the CDR3 is 14 residues. CDR1 LGHNA and CDR2 YSLEER come from the germline V gene. V was pared by 4 bases and J by 5 bases, with 14 bases between. CDR3 amino acids: CASSPERETETQYF. CDR3 coding DNA: TGCGCCAGCAGCCCGGAGAGGGAAACGGAGACCCAGTACTTC.

The chain employs TRBV18 and TRBJ1-1, with D uncertain. Germline CDR1 is KGHSH and CDR2 is LQKENI. CDR3 length: 14 residues. V was shortened by 5 bases and J by 1 base, with 11 bases between the two germline ends. The CDR3 DNA sequence: TGTGCCAGCTCATCCTCGGTGGGGAACACTGAAGCTTTCTTT. Residues: CASSSSVGNTEAFF.

There are a few counts of this clone. This rearrangement joins TRBV10-3 to TRBJ1-3; possibly TRBD1 for D (5 bases). This CDR3 contains 17 residues. Germline CDR1 reads ENHRY; CDR2 reads SYGVKD. Trimming stripped 6 bases from V and 4 bases from J, with 22 bases between. The CDR3 region is CAISPLDSAVLGNTIYF. CDR3 nucleotide sequence: TGTGCCATCAGCCCGCTAGACAGTGCCGTTTTGGGAAACACCATATATTTT.

The rearrangement uses TRBV18 and TRBJ1-2; D unclear. The CDR3 extends over 13 amino acids. Trimming cost V 2 bases and J 8 bases, with 12 bases left between them. Germline-derived CDR1 and CDR2 are KGHSH and LQKENI. The CDR3, as DNA: TGTGCCAGCTCACCAGGGGATCTGAGGGGCTACACCTTC. Amino acid sequence: CASSPGDLRGYTF.

This rearrangement joins TRBV11-3 to TRBJ1-2; no firm D call. The CDR3 consists of 15 residues. Germline V lookup: CDR1 SGHNT, CDR2 YENEEA. V was cut by 2 bases and J by 1 base, with 11 bases left in between. For the CDR3, the DNA is TGTGCCAGCAGCTTAATAGGAGAGAATAACTATGGCTACACCTTC. Amino acids: CASSLIGENNYGYTF.

The V and J genes are TRBV4-1 and TRBJ1-1, with D possibly being TRBD1 (6 bases). V dropped 4 bases and J dropped 0 bases, with 9 bases sitting between them. Germline V gene data show CDR1 as MGHRA and CDR2 as YSYEKL. CDR3 size: 14 residues. CDR3 sequence: CASSRGPMNTEAFF. The CDR3 DNA follows: TGCGCCAGCAGCCGGGGGCCCATGAACACTGAAGCTTTCTTT.

The chain recombines TRBV28 with TRBJ2-5, with unresolved D. The V gene's germline CDR1 is MDHEN and CDR2 SYDVKM. CDR3 length equals 12 residues. The V and J ends lost 2 bases and 2 bases respectively, with 3 bases between them. CDR3 in amino acids: CASSLRQETQYF. For the CDR3, the DNA is TGTGCCAGCAGTTTACGACAAGAGACCCAGTACTTC.

The chain uses TRBV18 and TRBJ1-1; D ambiguous. The germline V gene encodes CDR1 KGHSH and CDR2 LQKENI. The CDR3 consists of 11 residues. Trimming stripped 6 bases from V and 4 bases from J, with 6 bases between. Written as DNA, the CDR3 is TGTGCCAGCTCGCTAGGCACTGAAGCTTTCTTT. It encodes CASSLGTEAFF. The full variable domain, completed using reference TRBV18 and TRBJ1-1, is NAGVMQNPRHLVRRRGQEARLRCSPMKGHSHVYWYRQLPEEGLKFMVYLQKENIIDESGMPKERFSAEFPKEGPSILRIQQVVRGDSAAYFCASSLGTEAFFGQGTRLTVV.

This chain joins TRBV5-1 and TRBJ1-1; D remains unclear. Germline V lookup: CDR1 SGHRS, CDR2 YFSETQ. Trimming pared 0 bases from V and 5 bases from J, leaving 11 bases between. The CDR3 consists of 14 residues. The DNA for the CDR3 is TGCGCCAGCAGCTTGGCCGAACCCAGGACTGAAGCTTTCTTT. Protein sequence: CASSLAEPRTEAFF.

The chain links TRBV7-2 to TRBJ1-1; 9 bases agree with TRBD1. V trimming: 4 bases; J trimming: 5 bases; junction bases outside the gene matches: 8. Germline values: CDR1 SGHTA, CDR2 FQGNSA. The CDR3 totals 15 residues. DNA for the CDR3: TGTGCCAGCAGCTGGGGTCCCGGGACAGGGACTGAAGCTTTCTTT. It translates to CASSWGPGTGTEAFF. The entire variable domain, with the rest obtained from reference TRBV7-2 and TRBJ1-1, is as follows: GAGVSQSPSNKVTEKGKDVELRCDPISGHTALYWYRQSLGQGLEFLIYFQGNSAPDKSGLPSDRFSAERTGGSVSTLTIQRTQQEDSAVYLCASSWGPGTGTEAFFGQGTRLTVV.

The chain recombines TRBV11-2 with TRBJ2-3, with D uncertain. From germline, CDR1 is SGHAT and CDR2 FQNNGV. Trimming removed 4 bases from V and 2 bases from J, with 10 bases in between. The CDR3 consists of 14 residues. CDR3 loop: CASSSGTSTDTQYF. CDR3 nucleotides: TGTGCCAGCAGCTCCGGAACGTCCACAGATACGCAGTATTTT.

V usage is TRBV19 and J usage is TRBJ2-1; D is perhaps TRBD2 (5 bases). The germline gives CDR1 LNHDA, CDR2 SQIVND (reference sequence). V was trimmed by 3 bases and J by 4 bases, leaving 16 bases between them. The CDR3 spans 16 residues. The CDR3 region has the DNA TGTGCCAGTAGTATTGGCTCGGGGAACAGATACAATGAGCAGTTCTTC. It is translated as CASSIGSGNRYNEQFF.